These T cell receptor beta chains were read from a single sample in a study of shared clonotypes between healthy human individuals. The protocol was immunoSEQ multiplex PCR, while the TCRdb copy is restricted to in-frame clones and leaves out a portion. The table lists about 2.2 million clones, about 92% of them singletons. The sample was naive CD8+ T cells from PBMCs. These receptors all stem from a man younger than 30 in good health. Some clones in this sample may be carry-over from other donors' samples. Each CDR3 is given with its conserved first and last residue. The D gene is left open where the match is weak. Expanded clones are given a class, and other clones once, few, many or no size at all.

abundance	d_gene	v_gene	j_gene	CDR3aa	CDR3nt
once	NA	TRBV27	TRBJ2-7	CASSFGGEQYF	TGTGCCAGCAGTTTTGGGGGTGAGCAGTACTTC
NA	NA	TRBV5-1	TRBJ1-2	CASSSLGAITNYGYTF	TGCGCCAGCAGCTCCTTAGGGGCGATTACTAACTATGGCTACACCTTC
NA	TRBD2	TRBV9	TRBJ2-7	CASSVAGGPHEQYF	TGTGCCAGCAGCGTAGCGGGAGGGCCCCACGAGCAGTACTTC
NA	NA	TRBV11-1	TRBJ2-3	CASSLVGNTDTQYF	TGTGCCAGCAGCTTAGTAGGAAACACAGATACGCAGTATTTT
NA	NA	TRBV27	TRBJ2-4	CATAPDPDGAKNIQYF	TGTGCCACAGCCCCGGACCCGGACGGAGCCAAAAACATTCAGTACTTC
NA	TRBD2	TRBV27	TRBJ2-3	CASSISGSGTDTQYF	TGTGCCAGCAGTATTAGCGGGAGTGGGACAGATACGCAGTATTTT
NA	NA	TRBV2	TRBJ2-7	CASIRDPQGRVYEQYF	TGTGCCAGCATCCGGGACCCACAGGGGAGGGTGTACGAGCAGTACTTC
NA	NA	TRBV28	TRBJ2-2	CASSLRMGGTGELFF	TGTGCCAGCAGTCTCCGGATGGGGGGCACCGGGGAGCTGTTTTTT
NA	TRBD2	TRBV19	TRBJ2-1	CASKASGINEQFF	TGTGCCAGTAAAGCTAGCGGGATCAATGAGCAGTTCTTC
NA	NA	TRBV15	TRBJ1-5	CATSPRGRVTNQPQHF	TGTGCCACCAGCCCCAGAGGAAGGGTCACTAATCAGCCCCAGCATTTT
NA	NA	TRBV28	TRBJ2-7	CASSPLGVQIASYEQYF	TGTGCCAGCAGCCCCCTAGGGGTACAGATAGCTTCCTACGAGCAGTACTTC
NA	NA	TRBV27	TRBJ1-1	CASSFPGMNTEAFF	TGTGCCAGCAGTTTCCCCGGGATGAACACTGAAGCTTTCTTT
NA	TRBD2	TRBV6-6	TRBJ2-3	CASSPLASGTDTQYF	TGTGCCAGCAGCCCACTAGCGTCAGGCACAGATACGCAGTATTTT
NA	TRBD1	TRBV29-1	TRBJ1-1	CSVGTGVTEAFF	TGCAGCGTTGGGACAGGGGTGACTGAAGCTTTCTTT
NA	TRBD2	TRBV7-2	TRBJ2-7	CASSLSSGRLYEQYF	TGTGCCAGCAGCTTAAGCAGCGGGAGGTTGTACGAGCAGTACTTC
once	NA	TRBV19	TRBJ2-1	CASSTVPLWGNEQFF	TGTGCCAGTAGTACGGTCCCTTTATGGGGCAATGAGCAGTTCTTC
NA	NA	TRBV7-9	TRBJ2-1	CASSPSIAGGPHEQFF	TGTGCCAGCAGCCCCAGTATAGCTGGAGGGCCCCATGAGCAGTTCTTC